Shown below are 4 T cell receptor beta chains from a single sample sequenced in a study of regulatory T cells in long-lasting Graves disease. Regarding time point: newly diagnosed GD, antithyroid drugs for less than 3 months. PBMC RNA served as the TCR library source. The authors built TCR beta libraries using iRepertoire HTBI primers and Arm-PCR of CDR3 regions. TCRdb reanalysed the multiplex PCR reads using MiXCR and keeps one entry per CDR3 protein. This table has 350,000 to 500,000 distinct CDR3 sequences, over 15% appearing once. Separately, the same data were catalogued under a study of T cells in Graves' hyperthyroidism and ophthalmopathy.

The sample was peripheral blood mononuclear cells (PBMCs), taken at new diagnosis, from a patient treated with antithyroid drugs. These TCRs come from a woman younger than 30 with Graves disease.

Many counts were recorded for this clonotype. The gene calls are TRBV29-1 and TRBJ1-2; maybe TRBD1 (5 bases). Germline assignment: CDR1 SQVTM and CDR2 ANQGSEA. V shed 2 bases and J shed 7 bases, with 11 bases lying between them. The CDR3 length is 12 residues. The CDR3 here is CSVESAGLGYTF. The CDR3 DNA reads as TGCAGCGTTGAATCGGCAGGGCTTGGCTACACCTTC.

The V call is TRBV24-1, the J call TRBJ2-1, with 9 bases that match TRBD2. CDR1 and CDR2 (germline): KGHDR, SFDVKD. The junction had 11 bases not matched to a gene; V was cut back by 3 bases and J by 6 bases. This CDR3 comprises 17 residues. CDR3 protein: CATSDATSGSFSNEQFF. CDR3 bases: TGTGCCACCAGTGATGCAACTAGCGGGTCTTTCTCCAATGAGCAGTTCTTC.

The V and J genes are TRBV27 and TRBJ1-5; 9 bases are shared with TRBD1. The CDR3 consists of 14 residues. J lost 6 bases, V lost 10 bases, and 10 bases had no gene match. Germline V gene data show CDR1 as MNHEY and CDR2 as SMNVEV (reference sequence). The CDR3 region is CATKGQGRSQPQHF. The CDR3 DNA reads as TGTGCCACCAAGGGACAGGGTAGAAGTCAGCCCCAGCATTTT.

Many counts were recorded for this clonotype. The chain uses TRBV20-1 and TRBJ2-7; D is perhaps TRBD2 (6 bases). The germline V and J ends were trimmed by 3 bases and 1 base, with 10 bases remaining between them. The CDR3 is 13 residues long. The germline gives CDR1 DFQATT, CDR2 SNEGSKA (reference sequence). CDR3 sequence reads: CSASQRGSYEQYF. In DNA form, the CDR3 reads TGCAGTGCTAGCCAACGGGGGTCCTACGAGCAGTACTTC.